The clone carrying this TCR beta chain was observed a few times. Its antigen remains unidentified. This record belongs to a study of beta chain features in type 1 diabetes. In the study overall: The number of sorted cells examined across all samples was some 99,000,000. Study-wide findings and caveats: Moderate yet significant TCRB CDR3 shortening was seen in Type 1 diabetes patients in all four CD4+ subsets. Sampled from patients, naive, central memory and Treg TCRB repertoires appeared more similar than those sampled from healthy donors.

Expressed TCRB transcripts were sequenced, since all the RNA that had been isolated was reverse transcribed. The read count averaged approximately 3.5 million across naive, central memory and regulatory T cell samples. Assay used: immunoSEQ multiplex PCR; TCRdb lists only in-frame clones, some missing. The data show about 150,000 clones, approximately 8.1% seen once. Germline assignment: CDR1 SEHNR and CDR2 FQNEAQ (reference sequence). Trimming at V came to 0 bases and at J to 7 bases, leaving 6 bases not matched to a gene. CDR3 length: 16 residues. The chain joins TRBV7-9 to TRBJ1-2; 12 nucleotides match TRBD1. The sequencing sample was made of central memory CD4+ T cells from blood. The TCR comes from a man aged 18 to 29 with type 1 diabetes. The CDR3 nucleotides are TGTGCCAGCAGCTTAGCGGGACAGGGGGCGATAGGTGGCTACACCTTC. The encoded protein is CASSLAGQGAIGGYTF.